This note documents a single T cell receptor (beta chain) sequence. Its target is unknown. The sample originates from a study of T cells in localized non-small cell lung cancer. Overall study results and limits: Appearing in adjacent lung were a median roughly 60 of the top 100 tumor clones. Those with higher blood T cell density had longer overall survival. Measurement of T cell clonality placed uninvolved adjacent lung highest, above the level in tumor.

Trimming took 4 bases from V and 5 from J; bases not matched to a gene: 11. The CDR3 length is 16 residues. Germline CDR1 reads MDHEN; CDR2 reads SYDVKM. Measured with immunoSEQ multiplex PCR; TCRdb has only the in-frame clones, and not every one. This sample has over 70,000 clones, with roughly 93% found just once. The starting material was PBMCs, obtained before any cancer treatment. The TCR originated in a woman aged 40-69 years with stage II squamous cell lung carcinoma. The V call is TRBV28, the J call TRBJ2-5, with 9 bases identical to TRBD2. CDR3 DNA: TGTGCCAGCAGTTCCCCCATAGCGGGAGTGAGGGAGACCCAGTACTTC. Translation: CASSSPIAGVRETQYF. The entire variable domain, with the rest obtained from reference TRBV28 and TRBJ2-5, is as follows: DVKVTQSSRYLVKRTGEKVFLECVQDMDHENMFWYRQDPGLGLRLIYFSYDVKMKEKGDIPEGYSVSREKKERFSLILESASTNQTSMYLCASSSPIAGVRETQYFGPGTRLLVL.